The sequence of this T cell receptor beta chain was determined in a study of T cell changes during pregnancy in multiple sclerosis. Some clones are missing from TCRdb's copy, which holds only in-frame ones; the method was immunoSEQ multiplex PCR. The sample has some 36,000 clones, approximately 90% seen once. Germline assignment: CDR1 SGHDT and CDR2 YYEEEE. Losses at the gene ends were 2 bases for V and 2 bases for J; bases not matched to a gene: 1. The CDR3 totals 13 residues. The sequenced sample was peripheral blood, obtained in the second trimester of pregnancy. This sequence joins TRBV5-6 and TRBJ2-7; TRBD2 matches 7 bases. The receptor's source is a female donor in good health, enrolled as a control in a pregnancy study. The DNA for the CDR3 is TGTGCCAGCAGCTTTCGGGGGGCCTACGAGCAGTACTTC. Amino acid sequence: CASSFRGAYEQYF.